Below, 14 T cell receptor beta chains from the same sample are listed, as sequenced in a study of brain metastases from non-small cell lung cancer. Sequenced by immunoSEQ multiplex PCR; TCRdb stores in-frame clones only, minus some. The table has fewer than 15,000 clones, approximately 83% seen once. Sequences were obtained from primary lung tumor tissue. These receptors came from a donor over 35 with non-small cell lung cancer.

The chain is built from TRBV6-4 and TRBJ1-2, with D tentatively TRBD1 (6 bases). The germline V gene has CDR1 MRHNA and CDR2 SNTAGT. V lost 5 bases and J 4 bases, leaving 23 bases between the germline ends. There are 17 residues in the CDR3. CDR3 DNA: TGTGCCAGCAGTCCGGGACATCAGTCGGGAGGGATCTATGGCTACACCTTC. Residues: CASSPGHQSGGIYGYTF.

CDR3 sequence reads: CASSPSGTQGSDYGYTF. The CDR3 nucleotides read TGCGCCAGCAGCCCCTCCGGGACACAGGGGTCCGACTATGGCTACACCTTC. The chain joins TRBV5-1 to TRBJ1-2, with 7 bases lining up with TRBD1. The ends lost 4 bases at V and 3 bases at J; junction bases unmatched: 15. From germline, CDR1 is SGHRS and CDR2 YFSETQ. This CDR3 has 17 residues.

The genes are TRBV6-5 and TRBJ2-2; no clear D gene. The CDR3 is 15 residues long. V lost 6 bases and J lost 4, with 15 bases in between. Per germline, CDR1 MNHEY and CDR2 SVGAGI. The CDR3 DNA is TGTGCCAGCAGCCCCCGGACCCTGGGCACCGGGGAGCTGTTTTTT. This encodes CASSPRTLGTGELFF.

As concerns this clone: This may be a read error, as it is one base from a much larger clone. Other DNA sequences in the sample encode the same CDR3. The J gene is TRBJ1-1, the V gene TRBV27, with D hard to call. CDR1 MNHEY and CDR2 SMNVEV come from the germline V gene (reference sequence). V dropped 0 bases and J dropped 3 bases, with 11 bases sitting between them. This CDR3 has 15 amino acids. CDR3 DNA sequence: TGTGCCAGCAGTTTATCGGGCAGGCGATACACTGAAGCTTTCTTT. Translation: CASSLSGRRYTEAFF.

With regard to this clone: This specimen includes other DNA sequences encoding the same CDR3. V usage is TRBV19 and J usage is TRBJ1-1; TRBD1 might be the D (5 bases). CDR1 is LNHDA and CDR2 is SQIVND in the germline V gene (reference sequence). This CDR3 has 14 residues. V lost 3 bases, J lost 0 bases, and 8 bases lay in between. In DNA form, the CDR3 reads TGTGCCAGTAGTATCGACAGATTGAACACTGAAGCTTTCTTT. This sequence encodes CASSIDRLNTEAFF.

V usage is TRBV28 and J usage is TRBJ2-7; 8 bases fit TRBD1. Trimming at V came to 6 bases and at J to 2 bases, leaving 6 bases not matched to a gene. The CDR3 runs to 14 residues. Germline values: CDR1 MDHEN, CDR2 SYDVKM. The CDR3 DNA sequence: TGTGCCAGCAGAGGGACAGGCCTAACCTACGAGCAGTACTTC. Translated, it gives CASRGTGLTYEQYF.

CDR3 in amino acids: CASSLEEMAYEQYV. In DNA form, the CDR3 reads TGTGCCAGCAGCTTGGAGGAGATGGCCTACGAGCAGTACGTC. J is TRBJ2-7 and V is TRBV5-5; no clear D gene. Germline V CDR1 and CDR2: SGHKS, YYEKEE (reference sequence). This CDR3 comprises 14 residues. Deletions cut 0 bases from V and 2 bases from J, with 9 bases between.

The chain links TRBV7-8 to TRBJ2-7, with TRBD2 as a possible D gene (6 bases). Germline V gene data show CDR1 as SGHVS and CDR2 as FQNEAQ. The CDR3 is made up of 14 amino acids. Trimming took off 0 bases at V and 3 bases at J, with 9 bases between the two ends. The DNA for the CDR3 is TGTGCCAGCAGCTTAGCGGCGGGGTTCTACGAGCAGTACTTC. It translates to CASSLAAGFYEQYF.

In this sample, this clone turned up once. This chain connects TRBV6-5 to TRBJ2-4; D unclear. Trimming took 5 bases from V and 7 from J, leaving 15 bases between them. In germline, CDR1 is MNHEY, CDR2 SVGAGI. The CDR3 totals 14 residues. The CDR3, as DNA: TGTGCCAGCAGTCCCGGCTCCCCCAGGAACATTCAGTACTTC. Amino acids: CASSPGSPRNIQYF.

The CDR3 DNA reads TGCAGCGGTGGGGGACTAGCGGGAGGCGCAGATACGCAGTATTTT. This encodes CSGGGLAGGADTQYF. The rearrangement links TRBV29-1 to TRBJ2-3; 15 positions match TRBD2. The CDR3 consists of 15 residues. From germline, CDR1 is SQVTM and CDR2 ANQGSEA. V shed 7 bases and J 4 bases; nucleotides not matched to a gene: 6.

The chain uses TRBV6-6 and TRBJ2-7; the match to TRBD2 covers 8 bases. The V gene end was trimmed by 0 bases and the J gene end by 0 bases; junction bases not matched to a gene: 4. The CDR3 length is 16 residues. Germline-derived CDR1 and CDR2 are MNHNY and SVGAGI (reference sequence). CDR3 protein: CASSYSIAGSSYEQYF. CDR3 nucleotide sequence: TGTGCCAGCAGTTACTCGATAGCGGGGAGCTCCTACGAGCAGTACTTC.

The chain uses TRBV30 and TRBJ1-5, with 7 bases fitting TRBD1. In germline, CDR1 is GTSNPN, CDR2 SVGIG (reference sequence). J lost 0 bases, V lost 3 bases, and 5 bases had no gene match. This CDR3 is 15 amino acids long. CDR3 in amino acids: CAWSGDSYSNQPQHF. CDR3 nucleotide sequence: TGTGCCTGGAGCGGGGACAGCTATAGCAATCAGCCCCAGCATTTT.

The chain joins TRBV7-3 to TRBJ2-5; the D gene is possibly TRBD1 (6 bases). Germline loops: CDR1 SGHTA, CDR2 FQGTGA. There are 13 residues in the CDR3. V gave up 1 base and J gave up 4 bases, with 7 bases separating them. CDR3 sequence: CASSLRGRETQYF. In DNA, the CDR3 is TGTGCCAGCAGCTTAAGGGGGCGAGAGACCCAGTACTTC.

The chain employs TRBV4-2 and TRBJ2-2, with 10 positions matching TRBD1. V trimming: 4 bases; J trimming: 4 bases; junction bases outside the gene matches: 6. The germline V gene encodes CDR1 LGHNA and CDR2 YNFKEQ. The CDR3 extends over 16 amino acids. DNA of the CDR3: TGTGCCAGCAGCCGCCGGGACAGGGGATTCACCGGGGAGCTGTTTTTT. It codes for CASSRRDRGFTGELFF.